This is a list of T cell receptor beta chains from one sample in a study of cytotoxic CD8 clonotypes in ibrutinib-treated CLL. Data came from immunoSEQ multiplex PCR; TCRdb stores just in-frame clones and leaves some out. The sample holds 30,000 to 35,000 clones, around 63% seen once. The sample consisted of PBMCs, taken before ibrutinib treatment. Source of these receptors: a human donor with chronic lymphocytic leukemia. Both conserved end residues are part of each CDR3. The D gene is left open where the match is weak. Rows may omit the clone size; those that give it use once, few, many or a size class.

V gene: TRBV18; clone size: once; D gene: TRBD1; J gene: TRBJ1-5; CDR3 DNA: TGTGCCAGCTCACCGCGGGGACAGGGGGGTTACAATCAGCCCCAGCATTTT; CDR3 protein: CASSPRGQGGYNQPQHF
V gene: TRBV7-2; clone size: few; D gene: -; J gene: TRBJ2-4; CDR3 DNA: TGTGCCAGCAGCTTACGACAGACGGTGGGGGCCAAAAACATTCAGTACTTC; CDR3 protein: CASSLRQTVGAKNIQYF
V gene: TRBV7-6; clone size: -; D gene: -; J gene: TRBJ2-7; CDR3 DNA: TGTGCCAGCAGCTTAGGAGGACTTTCCTACGAGCAGTACTTC; CDR3 protein: CASSLGGLSYEQYF
V gene: TRBV28; clone size: once; D gene: TRBD2; J gene: TRBJ2-5; CDR3 DNA: TGTGCCAGCAGTCCCATTAGCGGGGCCCAAGAGACCCAGTACTTC; CDR3 protein: CASSPISGAQETQYF
V gene: TRBV29-1; clone size: -; D gene: TRBD2; J gene: TRBJ2-1; CDR3 DNA: TGCAGCGTAGGGAGCCTGGCGGGGGGGACCAATGAGCAGTTCTTC; CDR3 protein: CSVGSLAGGTNEQFF
V gene: TRBV6-5; clone size: -; D gene: -; J gene: TRBJ1-3; CDR3 DNA: TGTGCCAGCAGACCACACGGGAACTCTGGAAACACCATATATTTT; CDR3 protein: CASRPHGNSGNTIYF
V gene: TRBV5-1; clone size: -; D gene: -; J gene: TRBJ1-1; CDR3 DNA: TGCGCCAGCAGCTTGGTCGGCCAGATGAACACTAAAGCTTTCTTT; CDR3 protein: CASSLVGQMNTKAFF
V gene: TRBV29-1; clone size: medium-sized; D gene: -; J gene: TRBJ1-3; CDR3 DNA: TGCAGCGTCAAGACAAGCTCTGGAAACACCATATATTTT; CDR3 protein: CSVKTSSGNTIYF
V gene: TRBV10-3; clone size: hyperexpanded; D gene: -; J gene: TRBJ1-5; CDR3 DNA: TGTGCCATCAGTGTGTCAGATAGCAATCAGCCCCAGCATTTT; CDR3 protein: CAISVSDSNQPQHF
V gene: TRBV5-1; clone size: -; D gene: TRBD1; J gene: TRBJ1-3; CDR3 DNA: TGCGCCAGCAGCTCGAAACCCGACAGGGTTGACACCATATATTTT; CDR3 protein: CASSSKPDRVDTIYF
V gene: TRBV15; clone size: -; D gene: -; J gene: TRBJ2-7; CDR3 DNA: TGTGCCACCAGCAGAGCTAGAATCGCCTACGAGCAGTACTTC; CDR3 protein: CATSRARIAYEQYF
V gene: TRBV2; clone size: -; D gene: -; J gene: TRBJ1-5; CDR3 DNA: TGTGCCAGCAGTGAAGCGCTTTATGGTCAGCCCCAGCATTTT; CDR3 protein: CASSEALYGQPQHF
V gene: TRBV30; clone size: -; D gene: TRBD2; J gene: TRBJ2-7; CDR3 DNA: TGTGCCTGGCAACTAGCGGGAGCTGGCGAGCAGTACTTC; CDR3 protein: CAWQLAGAGEQYF
V gene: TRBV6-4; clone size: once; D gene: -; J gene: TRBJ1-5; CDR3 DNA: TGTGCCAGCAGTGCCACAGGGTCCAATCAGCCCCAGCATTTT; CDR3 protein: CASSATGSNQPQHF
V gene: TRBV4-1; clone size: -; D gene: -; J gene: TRBJ1-2; CDR3 DNA: TGCGCCAGCAGCACAGAGGTAGGGGGTTCTTATGGCTACACCTTC; CDR3 protein: CASSTEVGGSYGYTF
V gene: TRBV2; clone size: -; D gene: TRBD2; J gene: TRBJ2-7; CDR3 DNA: TGTGCCAGCGTACCCGGGGGGACCGCCGAGCAGTACTTC; CDR3 protein: CASVPGGTAEQYF
V gene: TRBV6-5; clone size: -; D gene: TRBD1; J gene: TRBJ2-5; CDR3 DNA: TGTGCCAGCAGTTATGAAGGGACAGTTCAAGAGACCCAGTACTTC; CDR3 protein: CASSYEGTVQETQYF
V gene: TRBV7-3; clone size: -; D gene: -; J gene: TRBJ2-7; CDR3 DNA: TGTGCCAGCAGCCAAACCCAGGCAGGGAGGCACGAGCAGTACTTC; CDR3 protein: CASSQTQAGRHEQYF
V gene: TRBV7-9; clone size: once; D gene: -; J gene: TRBJ1-2; CDR3 DNA: TGTGCCAGCAGCACCGCCTATGGCTACACCTTC; CDR3 protein: CASSTAYGYTF
V gene: TRBV4-2; clone size: -; D gene: -; J gene: TRBJ2-1; CDR3 DNA: TGTGCCAGCAGCCCCCAAGACAGCTCCTACAATGAGCAGTTCTTC; CDR3 protein: CASSPQDSSYNEQFF
V gene: TRBV28; clone size: -; D gene: -; J gene: TRBJ1-4; CDR3 DNA: TGTGCCAGCAGCGTAGTCCCTCAGGCCGGGAGTGAAAAACTGTTTTTT; CDR3 protein: CASSVVPQAGSEKLFF
V gene: TRBV9; clone size: few; D gene: TRBD2; J gene: TRBJ2-1; CDR3 DNA: TGTGCCAGCAGCGGGAAACCCGGGACTAGTCGCTACAATGAGCAGTTCTTC; CDR3 protein: CASSGKPGTSRYNEQFF
V gene: TRBV20-1; clone size: -; D gene: -; J gene: TRBJ2-5; CDR3 DNA: TGCAGTGCTAGTTATCTGGCGGCCCAGTACTTC; CDR3 protein: CSASYLAAQYF